A selection of T cell receptor beta chains follows, all from one sample in a study of blood T cell repertoires in COVID-19. Measured with immunoSEQ multiplex PCR; TCRdb has only the in-frame clones, and not every one. The data hold some 250,000 clones, with about 89% observed a single time. Sequences were obtained from PBMCs or T cells enriched from blood (not recorded which). The receptors derive from a man aged 35-49 years who had recovered from COVID-19. Each CDR3 is given with its conserved first and last residue. Fields, in order: V gene, J gene, clone size, CDR3 protein. The size field is filled for only some rows; it gives once, few, many or a size class.

TRBV7-9	TRBJ2-7	-	CASSSPGTSHNEQYF
TRBV11-2	TRBJ2-3	-	CASSLQQGNLPDTQYF
TRBV11-2	TRBJ2-7	-	CASSNRDRGSYEQYF
TRBV19	TRBJ1-2	-	CASKNQGQGWNGYTF
TRBV4-3	TRBJ1-4	once	CASSQDGGAEEKLFF
TRBV5-4	TRBJ2-5	-	CASSLASLSRETQYF
TRBV28	TRBJ2-1	-	CASSSPLADSSYNEQFF
TRBV6-5	TRBJ1-3	once	CASSLGPSSGNTIYF
TRBV18	TRBJ1-3	-	CASSPEGGSGNTIYF
TRBV9	TRBJ1-4	once	CASSVTPQGGNEKLFF
TRBV6-5	TRBJ2-7	few	CASSSRASITYEQYF
TRBV5-1	TRBJ1-1	once	CASSSELQGTEAFF
TRBV6-2/TRBV6-3	TRBJ2-1	-	CASSYSTSGYNEQFF
TRBV2	TRBJ1-5	-	CASRTEQGQDPNQPQHF
TRBV2	TRBJ1-5	-	CASSGGKGQLYQPQHF
TRBV5-4	TRBJ2-5	-	CASSSGGEGTQYF
TRBV6-2/TRBV6-3	TRBJ2-1	-	CASSPRRYNEQFF
TRBV24-1	TRBJ2-1	-	CATSDRTSGRGNEQFF
TRBV3-1/TRBV3-2	TRBJ1-5	-	CASSQDLTQPQHF
TRBV27	TRBJ1-5	-	CASSLRRGASNQPQHF
TRBV5-1	TRBJ1-1	-	CASSRDRGGGEAFF
TRBV3-1/TRBV3-2	TRBJ1-4	-	CASSQGGGKLFF
TRBV5-1	TRBJ2-3	-	CASSLGDSYTDTQYF
TRBV3-1/TRBV3-2	TRBJ1-2	-	CASSQDAGGNYGYTF
TRBV7-8	TRBJ1-5	-	CASSFETGKTGRGNQPQHF
TRBV6-5	TRBJ1-5	-	CASSYEGVNQPQHF
TRBV18	TRBJ2-1	-	CASSPASGLSSYNEQFF
TRBV6-5	TRBJ1-6	few	CASRTYAFSNSPLHF
TRBV6-2/TRBV6-3	TRBJ1-1	-	CASSYSPDKLNTEAFF
TRBV12-3/TRBV12-4	TRBJ2-5	-	CASSTGETQYF
TRBV30	TRBJ1-1	once	CAWSPGGGTEAFF
TRBV11-3	TRBJ1-1	-	CASSWPGQGKTEAFF
TRBV6-1	TRBJ1-2	-	CASSEWRMTGTDYTF
TRBV9	TRBJ1-3	-	CASSVGGQGYRISGNTIYF
TRBV19	TRBJ1-6	-	CASSMATGLSYNSPLHF
TRBV29-1	TRBJ2-7	-	CSVSEDSYEQYF
TRBV6-1	TRBJ2-7	once	CASSDPASYEQYF
TRBV7-3	TRBJ1-1	-	CASSPPREAATVRTEAFF
TRBV28	TRBJ1-5	-	CASSTRTGNTQPQHF
TRBV7-9	TRBJ2-2	-	CASSPGTGGLTGELFF
TRBV5-1	TRBJ2-7	-	CASSLTGDSIREQYF
TRBV30	TRBJ1-1	once	CAWSVGSGTEAFF
TRBV19	TRBJ1-5	-	CASSPGQTSNQPQHF
TRBV5-8	TRBJ2-1	-	CASSDRVPYNEQFF
TRBV19	TRBJ1-6	-	CASSIVRGLESSYNSPLHF
TRBV18	TRBJ2-7	once	CASSPGTGVSYEQYF
TRBV15	TRBJ2-1	-	CATSSLAGGNEQFF
TRBV5-4	TRBJ1-3	once	CASSYMTGSSGNTIYF
TRBV19	TRBJ2-7	-	CASSQTGQRDYEQYF
TRBV11-2	TRBJ2-2	few	CASSRDRGGPTGELFF
TRBV4-1	TRBJ2-7	many	CASHGTGGDEQYF
TRBV9	TRBJ1-6	-	CASSVEPTGGLYASNSPLHF
TRBV30	TRBJ1-1	-	CAWRATTIRRSEAFF
TRBV12-3/TRBV12-4	TRBJ1-3	once	CASSSRQGNTIYF
TRBV6-5	TRBJ1-1	-	CASSYSDRGDTEAFF
TRBV27	TRBJ2-1	-	CASRPLAGQGIYNEQFF
TRBV10-3	TRBJ2-7	-	CAISGVADIPRQYF